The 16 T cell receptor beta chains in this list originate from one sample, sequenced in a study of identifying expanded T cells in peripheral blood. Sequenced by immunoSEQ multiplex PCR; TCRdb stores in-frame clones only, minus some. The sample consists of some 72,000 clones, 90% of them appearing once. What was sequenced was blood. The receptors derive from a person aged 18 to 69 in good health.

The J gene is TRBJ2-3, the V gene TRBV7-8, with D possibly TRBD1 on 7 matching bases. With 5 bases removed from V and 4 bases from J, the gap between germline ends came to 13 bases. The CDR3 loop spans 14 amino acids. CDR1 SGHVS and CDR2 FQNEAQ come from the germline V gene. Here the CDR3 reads CASSLTGEADTQYF. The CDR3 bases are TGTGCCAGCAGCCTTACAGGGGAGGCAGATACGCAGTATTTT.

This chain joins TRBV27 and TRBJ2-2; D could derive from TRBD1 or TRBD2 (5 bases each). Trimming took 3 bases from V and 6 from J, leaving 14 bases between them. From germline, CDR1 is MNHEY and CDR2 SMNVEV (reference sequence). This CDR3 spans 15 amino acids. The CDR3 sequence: CASSFKVGGAGELFF. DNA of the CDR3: TGTGCCAGCAGTTTTAAGGTTGGGGGAGCCGGGGAGCTGTTTTTT.

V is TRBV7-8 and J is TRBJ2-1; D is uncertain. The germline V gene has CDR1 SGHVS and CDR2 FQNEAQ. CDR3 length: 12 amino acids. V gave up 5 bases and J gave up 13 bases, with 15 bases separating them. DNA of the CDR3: TGTGCCAGCAGCCCCCAGTTTCTGCCCCAGTTCTTC. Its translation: CASSPQFLPQFF. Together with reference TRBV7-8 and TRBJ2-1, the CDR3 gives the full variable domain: GAGVSQSPRYKVAKRGQDVALRCDPISGHVSLFWYQQALGQGPEFLTYFQNEAQLDKSGLPSDRFFAERPEGSVSTLKIQRTQQEDSAVYLCASSPQFLPQFFGPGTRLTVL.

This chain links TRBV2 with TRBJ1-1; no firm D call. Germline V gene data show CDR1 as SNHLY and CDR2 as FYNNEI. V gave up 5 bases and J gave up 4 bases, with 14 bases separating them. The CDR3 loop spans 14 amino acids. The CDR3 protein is CASSNRPGSTEAFF. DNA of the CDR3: TGTGCCAGCAGTAACCGGCCCGGAAGCACTGAAGCTTTCTTT.

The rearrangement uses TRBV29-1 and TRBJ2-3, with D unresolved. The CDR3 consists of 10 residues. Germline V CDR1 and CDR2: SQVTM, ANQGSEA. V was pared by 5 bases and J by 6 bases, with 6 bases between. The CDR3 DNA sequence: TGCAGCGTTTGGTTGGATACGCAGTATTTT. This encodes CSVWLDTQYF.

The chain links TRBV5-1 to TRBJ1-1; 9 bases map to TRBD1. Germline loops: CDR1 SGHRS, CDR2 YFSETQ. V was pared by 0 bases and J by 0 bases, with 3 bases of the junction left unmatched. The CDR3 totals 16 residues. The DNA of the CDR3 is TGCGCCAGCAGCTTGGAAGGGACAGGGTTGAACACTGAAGCTTTCTTT. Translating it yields CASSLEGTGLNTEAFF. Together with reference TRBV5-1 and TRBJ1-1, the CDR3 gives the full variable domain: KAGVTQTPRYLIKTRGQQVTLSCSPISGHRSVSWYQQTPGQGLQFLFEYFSETQRNKGNFPGRFSGRQFSNSRSEMNVSTLELGDSALYLCASSLEGTGLNTEAFFGQGTRLTVV.

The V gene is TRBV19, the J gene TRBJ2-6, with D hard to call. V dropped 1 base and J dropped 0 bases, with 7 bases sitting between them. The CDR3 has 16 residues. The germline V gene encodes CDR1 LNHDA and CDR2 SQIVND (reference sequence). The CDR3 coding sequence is TGTGCCAGTAGTATAGTTAGGTTCTCTGGGGCCAACGTCCTGACTTTC. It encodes CASSIVRFSGANVLTF.

CDR3 sequence (DNA): TGTGCCAGCAGCCCCCCGGACCGTCCGGGAGAGACCCAGTACTTC. Amino acid sequence: CASSPPDRPGETQYF. The V and J genes are TRBV28 and TRBJ2-5; D not certain. This CDR3 spans 15 amino acids. Trimming shortened V by 6 bases and J by 4 bases, and 18 bases separated the two germline ends. Germline V gene sequence: CDR1 MDHEN, CDR2 SYDVKM.

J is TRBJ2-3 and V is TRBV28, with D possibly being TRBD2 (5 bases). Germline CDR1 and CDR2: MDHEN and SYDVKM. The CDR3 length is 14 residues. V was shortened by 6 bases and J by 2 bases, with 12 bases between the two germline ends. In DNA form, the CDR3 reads TGTGCCAGCAGCCCGGGGTACCCCACAGATACGCAGTATTTT. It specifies CASSPGYPTDTQYF. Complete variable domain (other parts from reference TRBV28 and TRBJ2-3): DVKVTQSSRYLVKRTGEKVFLECVQDMDHENMFWYRQDPGLGLRLIYFSYDVKMKEKGDIPEGYSVSREKKERFSLILESASTNQTSMYLCASSPGYPTDTQYFGPGTRLTVL.

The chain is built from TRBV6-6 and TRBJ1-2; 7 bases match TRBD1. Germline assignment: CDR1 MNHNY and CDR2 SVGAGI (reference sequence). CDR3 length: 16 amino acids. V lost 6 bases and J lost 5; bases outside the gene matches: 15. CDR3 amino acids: CASSRWDSPNSYGYTF. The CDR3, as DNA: TGTGCCAGCAGCCGCTGGGACAGCCCAAACTCTTATGGCTACACCTTC.

CDR3 sequence (DNA): TGTGCCAGCAGCTACCACCCGGGACTAGCGGGAGGGCCTACTTACAATGAGCAGTTCTTC. It specifies CASSYHPGLAGGPTYNEQFF. The chain links TRBV7-8 to TRBJ2-1; 16 bases match TRBD2. The trim removed 4 bases at V and 4 bases at J, leaving 13 bases unmatched. CDR1 SGHVS and CDR2 FQNEAQ come from the germline V gene. The CDR3 totals 20 residues.

As DNA, the CDR3 is TGTGCCACCAGCGGCCCAGGGGGGACCCAGTACTTC. This gives the protein CATSGPGGTQYF. V gene TRBV15 combines with J gene TRBJ2-5; 7 bases agree with TRBD1. Germline CDR1 and CDR2: LNHNV and YYDKDF (reference sequence). J gave up 7 bases and V 5 bases, and 4 bases lay outside the gene matches. The CDR3 totals 12 residues.

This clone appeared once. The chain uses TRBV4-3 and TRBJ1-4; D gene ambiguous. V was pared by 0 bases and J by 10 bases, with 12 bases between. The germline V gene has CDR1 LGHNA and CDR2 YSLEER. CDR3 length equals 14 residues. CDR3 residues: CASSQDRSEGKLFF. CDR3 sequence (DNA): TGCGCCAGCAGCCAAGATCGTAGTGAGGGAAAACTGTTTTTT.

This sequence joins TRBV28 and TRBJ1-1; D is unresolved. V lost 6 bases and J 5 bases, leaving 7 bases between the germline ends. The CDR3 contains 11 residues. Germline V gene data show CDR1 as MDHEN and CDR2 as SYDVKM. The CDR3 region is CASRVGTEAFF. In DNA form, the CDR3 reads TGTGCCAGCAGGGTCGGGACTGAAGCTTTCTTT.

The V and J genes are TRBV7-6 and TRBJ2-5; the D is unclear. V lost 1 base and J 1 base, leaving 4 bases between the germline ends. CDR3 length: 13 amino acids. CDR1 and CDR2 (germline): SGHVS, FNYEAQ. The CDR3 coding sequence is TGTGCCAGCAGCTTAGACCCCCAAGAGACCCAGTACTTC. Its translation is CASSLDPQETQYF.

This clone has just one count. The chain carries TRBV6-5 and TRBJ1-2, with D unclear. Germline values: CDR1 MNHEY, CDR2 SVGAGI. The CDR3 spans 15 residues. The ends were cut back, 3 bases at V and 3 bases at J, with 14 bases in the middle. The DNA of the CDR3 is TGTGCCAGCAGTTATGCGGGGTCGGGCTACTATGGCTACACCTTC. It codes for CASSYAGSGYYGYTF.